This T cell receptor beta chain was sequenced during a study of T cells after yellow fever vaccination. They built TCR cDNA with 5'RACE template switching, a step that put in a universal primer site and UMIs. TCRdb reprocessed the 5' RACE reads via MiXCR and lists one record per CDR3 protein. The sample includes some 350,000 distinct CDR3 sequences, 4.1% of them seen just once. In its sample, this clonotype was seen a few times. Its matching antigen is unknown. V gave up 5 bases and J gave up 4 bases, with 17 bases separating them. Germline CDR1 and CDR2: MDHEN and SYDVKM. This CDR3 comprises 15 residues. Study results and limitations: Repertoires obtained by FACS sorting could include abundant clonotypes that entered as contaminants from the bulk population. Though it reached lower strength, the secondary response hit its peak faster, day 5 versus 15. Most primary-vaccination clones reappeared after the booster (more than 95% CD4, roughly 88% CD8).

This clonotype originated in a young man who received the YFV17D yellow fever vaccine. The sample consisted of PBMCs, taken 5 days after the yellow fever booster vaccination. J is TRBJ1-1 and V is TRBV28, with a weak D call TRBD1 (5 bases). This CDR3 reads CASSPLGASGTEAFF. CDR3 coding DNA: TGTGCCAGCAGTCCCCTCGGGGCCTCCGGCACTGAAGCTTTCTTT.